These 10 T cell receptor beta chains were sequenced from one sample in a study of blood T cell repertoires in COVID-19. Clones were read by immunoSEQ multiplex PCR, and TCRdb kept only the in-frame ones, dropping some. The profile shows roughly 68,000 clones, roughly nine tenths of them singletons. The sample taken for sequencing was peripheral blood. These receptors all come from a woman aged 50 to 60 with active COVID-19.

V usage is TRBV5-1 and J usage is TRBJ1-5; the match to TRBD1 covers 7 bases. Per the germline V gene, CDR1 is SGHRS and CDR2 is YFSETQ. CDR3 size: 15 residues. V lost 3 bases to trimming and J lost 4 bases; unmatched junction nucleotides: 7. The CDR3 region is CASSWTTGENQPQHF. The DNA of the CDR3 is TGCGCCAGCAGCTGGACTACAGGGGAGAATCAGCCCCAGCATTTT.

This sequence joins TRBV11-2 and TRBJ1-5, with 7 bases aligning to TRBD1. The V gene end was trimmed by 6 bases and the J gene end by 13 bases; junction bases not matched to a gene: 9. The CDR3 spans 12 residues. Germline V lookup: CDR1 SGHAT, CDR2 FQNNGV. CDR3 bases: TGTGCCAGCAGTACCGTACAGGGGCTACAGCATTTT. Amino acids: CASSTVQGLQHF.

The CDR3 bases are TGTGCCATCAGCGGCTCCTACGAGCAGTACTTC. Protein product: CAISGSYEQYF. This chain uses TRBV10-3 with TRBJ2-7; D is unresolved. There are 11 residues in the CDR3. Between the trimmed V and J ends, which lost 6 bases and 0 bases, there was a span of 3 bases. The germline V gene encodes CDR1 ENHRY and CDR2 SYGVKD.

CDR3: CASSPTPRYEQYF. The CDR3 region has the DNA TGTGCCAGCAGCCCAACTCCTCGCTACGAGCAGTACTTC. V is TRBV3-1 (or the pseudogene TRBV3-2) and J is TRBJ2-7; D gene unclear. Per germline, CDR1 LGHDT and CDR2 YNNKEL (reference sequence). Deletions cut 4 bases from V and 3 bases from J, with 10 bases between. The CDR3 extends over 13 amino acids.

V and J are TRBV7-6 and TRBJ2-2; 10 bases are a match to TRBD1. V lost 5 bases and J lost 8; bases outside the gene matches: 11. The CDR3 spans 16 residues. Germline V lookup: CDR1 SGHVS, CDR2 FNYEAQ. DNA for the CDR3: TGTGCCAGCAGCCCAAAGCCCGGGACAGGGGATGGGGAGCTGTTTTTT. Translated: CASSPKPGTGDGELFF.

This chain connects TRBV10-3 to TRBJ2-2; 10 nucleotides line up with TRBD2. V shed 4 bases and J 4 bases; nucleotides not matched to a gene: 0. CDR3 length equals 14 residues. Germline CDR1 reads ENHRY; CDR2 reads SYGVKD. The CDR3 DNA reads TGTGCCATCAGTGCTAGCGGGAGCACCGGGGAGCTGTTTTTT. Its translation is CAISASGSTGELFF.

A single count supports this clone. V usage is TRBV28 and J usage is TRBJ2-7, with 12 nucleotides matching TRBD2. The germline V gene has CDR1 MDHEN and CDR2 SYDVKM. V shed 10 bases, J shed 1 base, and the junction held 5 bases outside the gene matches. The CDR3 consists of 14 residues. DNA of the CDR3: TGTGCCACCTTACTAGCGGGAGGTTCCTACGAGCAGTACTTC. Translating it yields CATLLAGGSYEQYF.

This chain connects TRBV29-1 to TRBJ1-1; D not resolved. The germline gives CDR1 SQVTM, CDR2 ANQGSEA. The CDR3 is 11 amino acids. V lost 4 bases, J lost 6 bases, and 9 bases lay in between. In DNA form, the CDR3 reads TGCAGCGTTGGGGCCGTTGCTGAAGCTTTCTTT. Amino acid sequence: CSVGAVAEAFF.

The V gene is TRBV18, the J gene TRBJ1-3; D is undetermined. Trimming removed 5 bases from V and 3 bases from J, with 8 bases in between. This CDR3 comprises 13 residues. The germline CDR1 and CDR2 sequences are KGHSH and LQKENI. The CDR3 loop is CASSGGYGNTIYF. The CDR3 DNA reads TGTGCCAGCTCAGGAGGTTATGGAAACACCATATATTTT. The full variable domain, rest sourced from reference TRBV18 and TRBJ1-3, is NAGVMQNPRHLVRRRGQEARLRCSPMKGHSHVYWYRQLPEEGLKFMVYLQKENIIDESGMPKERFSAEFPKEGPSILRIQQVVRGDSAAYFCASSGGYGNTIYFGEGSWLTVV.

This chain connects TRBV7-8 to TRBJ2-5; D is unclear. V was clipped by 7 bases and J by 5 bases, with 17 bases between them. The germline gives CDR1 SGHVS, CDR2 FQNEAQ. The CDR3 has 14 residues. The CDR3 sequence: CASTQRPVTETQYF. As DNA, the CDR3 is TGTGCCAGCACCCAGAGGCCAGTAACGGAGACCCAGTACTTC.